This T cell receptor beta chain stems from a study of blood T cell repertoires in COVID-19. Study-level background: From the United States, Italy and Spain came samples of acute and convalescent COVID-19. In each case, the material was cDNA or gDNA derived from T cells, B-cell-depleted T cells, or PBMCs.

V gave up 3 bases and J gave up 8 bases; unmatched junction bases: 5. The length of the CDR3 is 15 residues. The germline V gene encodes CDR1 MDHEN and CDR2 SYDVKM. Methods used by the authors: Counts of nucleated cells, estimated from reference gene primer amplification, were obtained. This table comes from immunoSEQ multiplex PCR, and its TCRdb copy is limited to in-frame clones, with some not included. V and J calls and clone size follow that table, whereas D and trimming were derived from the DNA. Altogether 70,000 to 90,000 clones are present, around four fifths being singletons, with the ten largest covering more than 9.5%.

This clonotype originated in a human donor in a cohort sampled during active COVID-19. The chain uses TRBV28 and TRBJ2-3, with 13 bases identical to TRBD2. Source material: peripheral blood. The CDR3 coding sequence is TGTGCCAGCAGTTTCACTAGCGGGAGGGGTTCTACGCAGTATTTT. It specifies CASSFTSGRGSTQYF.